This T cell receptor beta chain is drawn from a study of a mutant IDH1 vaccine in newly diagnosed glioma. Across the whole study: Treated patients had a mean age of roughly 40 years and an approximately 62% male, about 40% female split. The earlier regimen, radiotherapy, temozolomide, or both, was most often both.

Some clones are missing from TCRdb's copy, which holds only in-frame ones; the method was immunoSEQ multiplex PCR. The data hold under 150,000 clones, with approximately 87% observed a single time. Turning to this clone: The antigen remains unidentified.

This sample's time point: week 11, during vaccination. Vaccinated patients received 300 ug of mutant IDH1 20-mer peptide per dose, with topical imiquimod. V was shortened by 4 bases and J by 0 bases, with 7 bases between the two germline ends. This CDR3 is 14 amino acids long. Germline V gene sequence: CDR1 SGHTA, CDR2 FQGTGA. The sequence came from a woman aged 50 to 60 with glioma. This specimen consisted of PBMCs, obtained from a glioma patient whose treatment included an IDH1 peptide vaccine. J is TRBJ2-1 and V is TRBV7-3; weak D call: TRBD1 (6 bases). This CDR3 reads CASSSDSSYNEQFF. In DNA form, the CDR3 reads TGTGCCAGCAGCTCGGACAGCTCCTACAATGAGCAGTTCTTC.